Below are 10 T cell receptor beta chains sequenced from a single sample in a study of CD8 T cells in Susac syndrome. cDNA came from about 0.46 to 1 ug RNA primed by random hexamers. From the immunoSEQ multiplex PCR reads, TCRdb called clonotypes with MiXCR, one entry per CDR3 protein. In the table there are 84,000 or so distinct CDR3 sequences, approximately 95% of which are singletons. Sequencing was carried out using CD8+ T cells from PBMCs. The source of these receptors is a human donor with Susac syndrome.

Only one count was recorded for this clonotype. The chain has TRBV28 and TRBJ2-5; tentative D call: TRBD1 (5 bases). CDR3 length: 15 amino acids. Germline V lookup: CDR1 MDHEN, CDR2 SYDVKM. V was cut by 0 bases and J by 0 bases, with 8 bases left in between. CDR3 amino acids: CASSLWTDNQETQYF. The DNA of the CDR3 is TGTGCCAGCAGTTTATGGACAGACAACCAAGAGACCCAGTACTTC.

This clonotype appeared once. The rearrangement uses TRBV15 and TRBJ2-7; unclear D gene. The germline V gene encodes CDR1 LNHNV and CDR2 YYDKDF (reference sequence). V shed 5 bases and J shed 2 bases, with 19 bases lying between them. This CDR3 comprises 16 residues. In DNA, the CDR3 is TGTGCCACCAGCGTAAAAGTTAGGACCTTTACCTACGAGCAGTACTTC. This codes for CATSVKVRTFTYEQYF.

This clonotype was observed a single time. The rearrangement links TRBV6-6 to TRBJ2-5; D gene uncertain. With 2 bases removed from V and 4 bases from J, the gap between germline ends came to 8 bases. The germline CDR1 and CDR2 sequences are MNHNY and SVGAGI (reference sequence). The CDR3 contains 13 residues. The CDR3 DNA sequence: TGTGCCAGCAGTTACCCAGGTGCAGAGACCCAGTACTTC. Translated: CASSYPGAETQYF.

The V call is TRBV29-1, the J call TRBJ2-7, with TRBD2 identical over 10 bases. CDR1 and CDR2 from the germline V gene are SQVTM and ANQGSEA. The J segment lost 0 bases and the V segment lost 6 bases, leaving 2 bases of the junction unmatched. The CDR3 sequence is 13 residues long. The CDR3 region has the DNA TGCAGCGTCCTAGCGGGGGACTCCTACGAGCAGTACTTC. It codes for CSVLAGDSYEQYF.

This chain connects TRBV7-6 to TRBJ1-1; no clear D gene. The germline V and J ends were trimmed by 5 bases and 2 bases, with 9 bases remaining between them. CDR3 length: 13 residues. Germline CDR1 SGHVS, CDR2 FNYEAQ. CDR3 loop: CASSAEKNTEAFF. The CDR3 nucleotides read TGTGCCAGCAGCGCGGAAAAAAACACTGAAGCTTTCTTT.

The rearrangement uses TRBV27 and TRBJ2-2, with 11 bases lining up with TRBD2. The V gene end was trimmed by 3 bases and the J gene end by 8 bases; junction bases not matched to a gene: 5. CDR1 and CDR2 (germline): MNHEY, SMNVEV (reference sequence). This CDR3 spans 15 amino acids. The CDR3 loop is CASSLGLAVVGELFF. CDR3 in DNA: TGTGCCAGCAGTTTGGGACTAGCGGTAGTGGGGGAGCTGTTTTTT.

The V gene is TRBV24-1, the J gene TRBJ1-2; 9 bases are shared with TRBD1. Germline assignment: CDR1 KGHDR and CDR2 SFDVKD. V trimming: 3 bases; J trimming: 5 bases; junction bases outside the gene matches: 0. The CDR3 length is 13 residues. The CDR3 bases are TGTGCCACCAGTGATGGGACAGGGTATGGCTACACCTTC. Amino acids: CATSDGTGYGYTF.

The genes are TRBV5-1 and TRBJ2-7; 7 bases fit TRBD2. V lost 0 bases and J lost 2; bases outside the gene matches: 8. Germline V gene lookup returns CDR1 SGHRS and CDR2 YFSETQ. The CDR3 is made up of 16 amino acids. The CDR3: CASSLGASGPTYEQYF. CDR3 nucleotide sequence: TGCGCCAGCAGCTTGGGGGCTAGCGGCCCAACCTACGAGCAGTACTTC.

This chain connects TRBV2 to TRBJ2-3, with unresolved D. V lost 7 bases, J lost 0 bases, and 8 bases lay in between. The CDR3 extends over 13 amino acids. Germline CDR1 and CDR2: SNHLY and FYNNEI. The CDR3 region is CASILVSTDTQYF. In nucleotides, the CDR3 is TGTGCCAGCATTTTAGTAAGCACAGATACGCAGTATTTT.

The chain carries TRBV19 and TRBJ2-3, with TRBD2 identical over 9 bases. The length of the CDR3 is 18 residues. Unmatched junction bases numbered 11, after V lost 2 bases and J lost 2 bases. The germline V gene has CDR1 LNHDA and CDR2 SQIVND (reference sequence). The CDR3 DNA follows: TGTGCCAGTAGTATATTGAGGACTAGCGAGAAACTCACAGATACGCAGTATTTT. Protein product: CASSILRTSEKLTDTQYF.